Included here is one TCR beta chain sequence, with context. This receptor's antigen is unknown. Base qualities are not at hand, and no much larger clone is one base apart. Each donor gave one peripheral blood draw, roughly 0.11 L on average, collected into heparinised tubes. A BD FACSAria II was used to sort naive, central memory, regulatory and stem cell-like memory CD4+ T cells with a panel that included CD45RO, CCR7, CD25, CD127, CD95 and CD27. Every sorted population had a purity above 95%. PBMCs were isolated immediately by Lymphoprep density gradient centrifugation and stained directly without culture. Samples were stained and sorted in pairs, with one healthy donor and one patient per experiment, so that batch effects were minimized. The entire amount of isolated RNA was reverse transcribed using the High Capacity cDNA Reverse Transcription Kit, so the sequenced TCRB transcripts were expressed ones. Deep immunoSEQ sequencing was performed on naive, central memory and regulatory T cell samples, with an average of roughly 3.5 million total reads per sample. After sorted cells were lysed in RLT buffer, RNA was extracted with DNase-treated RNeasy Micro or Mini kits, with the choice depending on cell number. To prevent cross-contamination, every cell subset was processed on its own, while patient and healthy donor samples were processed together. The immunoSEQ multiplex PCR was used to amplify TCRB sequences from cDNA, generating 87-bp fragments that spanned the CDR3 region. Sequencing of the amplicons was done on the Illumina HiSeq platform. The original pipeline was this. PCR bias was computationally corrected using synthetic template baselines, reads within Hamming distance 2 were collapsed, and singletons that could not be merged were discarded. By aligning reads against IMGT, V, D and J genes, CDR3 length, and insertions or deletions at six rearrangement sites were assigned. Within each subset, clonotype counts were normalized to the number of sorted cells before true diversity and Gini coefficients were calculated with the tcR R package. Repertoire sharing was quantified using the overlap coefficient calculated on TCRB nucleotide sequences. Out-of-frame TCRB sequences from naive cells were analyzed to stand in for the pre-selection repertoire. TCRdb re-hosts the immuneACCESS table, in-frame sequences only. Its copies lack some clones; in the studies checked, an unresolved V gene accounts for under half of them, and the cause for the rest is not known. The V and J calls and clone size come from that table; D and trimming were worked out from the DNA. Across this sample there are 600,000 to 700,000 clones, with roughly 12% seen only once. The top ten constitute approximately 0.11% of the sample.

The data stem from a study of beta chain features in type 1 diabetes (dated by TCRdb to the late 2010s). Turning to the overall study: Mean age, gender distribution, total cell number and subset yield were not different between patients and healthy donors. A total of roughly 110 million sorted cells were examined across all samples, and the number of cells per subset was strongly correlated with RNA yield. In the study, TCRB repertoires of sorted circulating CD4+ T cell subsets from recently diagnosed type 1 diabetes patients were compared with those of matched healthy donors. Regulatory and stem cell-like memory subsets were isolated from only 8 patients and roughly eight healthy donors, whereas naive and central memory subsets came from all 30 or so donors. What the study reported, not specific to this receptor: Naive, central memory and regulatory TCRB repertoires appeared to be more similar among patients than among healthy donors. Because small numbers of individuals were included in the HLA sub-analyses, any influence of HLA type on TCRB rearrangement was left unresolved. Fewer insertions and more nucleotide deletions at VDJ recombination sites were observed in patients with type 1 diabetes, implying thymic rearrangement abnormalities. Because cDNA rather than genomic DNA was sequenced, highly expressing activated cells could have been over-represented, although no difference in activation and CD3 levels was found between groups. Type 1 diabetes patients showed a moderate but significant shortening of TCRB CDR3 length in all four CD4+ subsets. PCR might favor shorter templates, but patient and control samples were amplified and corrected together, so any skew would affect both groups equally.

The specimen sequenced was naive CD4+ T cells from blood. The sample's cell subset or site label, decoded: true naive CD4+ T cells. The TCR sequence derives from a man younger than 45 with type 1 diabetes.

The DNA reads as follows: TGTGCCAGCAGCCAGCCGGGCAGATTGGGCGAAAAACTGTTTTTT. Its coded protein is CASSQPGRLGEKLFF. The rearrangement combines TRBV25-1 with TRBJ1-4; the D gene is unclear. V was cut back by 6 bases and J by 8 bases, leaving a gap of 19 bases between them. Sequences MGHDK (CDR1) and SYGVNS (CDR2) are obtained from the germline V gene. The CDR3 spans 15 residues, from the cysteine through the phenylalanine. Only the CDR3 region is kept as DNA, spanning 45 bases read in frame from base 1.